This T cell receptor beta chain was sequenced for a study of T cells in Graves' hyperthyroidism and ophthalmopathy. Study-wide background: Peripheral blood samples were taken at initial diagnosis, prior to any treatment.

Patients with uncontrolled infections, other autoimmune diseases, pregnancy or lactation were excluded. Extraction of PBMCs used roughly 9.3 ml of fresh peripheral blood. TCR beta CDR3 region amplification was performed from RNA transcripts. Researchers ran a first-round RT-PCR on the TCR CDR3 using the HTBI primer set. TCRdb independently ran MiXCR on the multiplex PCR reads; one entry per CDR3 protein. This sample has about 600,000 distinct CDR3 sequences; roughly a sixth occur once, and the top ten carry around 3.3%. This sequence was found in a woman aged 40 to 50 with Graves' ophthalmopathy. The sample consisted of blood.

The CDR3 protein is CASRKTSEPYTDTQYF. Here the CDR3 DNA reads TGCGCCAGCAGGAAAACTAGCGAGCCTTACACAGATACGCAGTATTTT. J is TRBJ2-3 and V is TRBV10-2, with TRBD2 identical over 7 bases. Looked up from germline, CDR1 is WSHSY and CDR2 is SAAADI. The junction had 11 bases not matched to a gene; V was cut back by 6 bases and J by 2 bases. CDR3 length: 16 residues.